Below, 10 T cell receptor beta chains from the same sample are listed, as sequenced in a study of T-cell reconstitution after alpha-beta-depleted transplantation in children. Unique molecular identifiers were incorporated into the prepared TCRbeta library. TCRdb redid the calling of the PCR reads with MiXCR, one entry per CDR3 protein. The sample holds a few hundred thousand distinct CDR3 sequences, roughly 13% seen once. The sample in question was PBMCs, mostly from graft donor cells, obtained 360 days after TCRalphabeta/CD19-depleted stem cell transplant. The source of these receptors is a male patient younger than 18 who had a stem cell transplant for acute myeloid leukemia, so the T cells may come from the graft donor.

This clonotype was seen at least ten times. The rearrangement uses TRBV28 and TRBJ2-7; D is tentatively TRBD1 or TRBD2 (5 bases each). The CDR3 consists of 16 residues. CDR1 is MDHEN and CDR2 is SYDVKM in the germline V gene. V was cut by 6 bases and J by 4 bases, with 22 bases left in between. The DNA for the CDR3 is TGTGCCAGCAGCCAAATCTCGGGGCCGCCGATTTACGAGCAGTACTTC. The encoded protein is CASSQISGPPIYEQYF.

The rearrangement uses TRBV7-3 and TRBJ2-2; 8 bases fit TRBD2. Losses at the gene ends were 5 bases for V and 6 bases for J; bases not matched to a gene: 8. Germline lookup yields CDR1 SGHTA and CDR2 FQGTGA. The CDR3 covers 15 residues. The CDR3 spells CASSRTSSGAGELFF. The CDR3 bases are TGTGCCAGCAGCAGGACTAGCTCGGGTGCCGGGGAGCTGTTTTTT.

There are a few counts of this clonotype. The CDR3 DNA is TGTGCCAGCAGCCAGGTTATAGGAGGCTACACCTTC. It translates to CASSQVIGGYTF. The chain carries TRBV28 and TRBJ1-2, with D hard to call. V was cut by 6 bases and J by 8 bases, with 13 bases left in between. The CDR3 sequence is 12 residues long. Per the germline V gene, CDR1 is MDHEN and CDR2 is SYDVKM.

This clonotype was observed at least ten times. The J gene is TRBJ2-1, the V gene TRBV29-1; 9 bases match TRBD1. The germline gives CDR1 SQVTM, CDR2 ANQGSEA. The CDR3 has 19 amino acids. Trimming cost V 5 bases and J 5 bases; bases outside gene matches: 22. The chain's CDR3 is CSVRGLRDREPLANNEQFF. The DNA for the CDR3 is TGCAGCGTTCGTGGTCTCCGGGACAGGGAACCCCTGGCTAACAATGAGCAGTTCTTC.

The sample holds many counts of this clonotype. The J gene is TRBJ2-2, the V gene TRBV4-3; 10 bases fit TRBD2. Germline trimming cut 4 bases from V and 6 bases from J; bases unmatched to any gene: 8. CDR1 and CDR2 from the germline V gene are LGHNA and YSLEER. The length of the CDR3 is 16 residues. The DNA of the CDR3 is TGCGCCAGCAGCCTTGTACTAGCGGGATTACCCGGGGAGCTGTTTTTT. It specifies CASSLVLAGLPGELFF.

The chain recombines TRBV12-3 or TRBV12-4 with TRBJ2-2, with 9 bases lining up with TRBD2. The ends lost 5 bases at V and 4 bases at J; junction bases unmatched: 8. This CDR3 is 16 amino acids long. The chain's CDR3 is CASSLAGLALTGELFF. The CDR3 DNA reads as TGTGCCAGCAGTCTCGCGGGACTAGCCCTCACCGGGGAGCTGTTTTTT.

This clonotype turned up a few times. This chain's CDR3 is CASSHLPGQEIEKLFF. CDR3 coding DNA: TGCGCCAGCAGCCACCTACCGGGACAGGAAATTGAAAAACTGTTTTTT. The chain is built from TRBV5-1 and TRBJ1-4; 8 positions match TRBD1. Germline CDR1 reads SGHRS; CDR2 reads YFSETQ. There are 16 residues in the CDR3. V trimming: 4 bases; J trimming: 7 bases; junction bases outside the gene matches: 12.

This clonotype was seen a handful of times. The DNA of the CDR3 is TGTGCCACCAGCAGCGGAGACACAGATACGCAGTATTTT. Its protein is CATSSGDTDTQYF. The chain joins TRBV15 to TRBJ2-3, with D unclear. The V and J ends lost 3 bases and 2 bases respectively, with 6 bases between them. Germline CDR1 and CDR2: LNHNV and YYDKDF (reference sequence). The CDR3 is made up of 13 amino acids.

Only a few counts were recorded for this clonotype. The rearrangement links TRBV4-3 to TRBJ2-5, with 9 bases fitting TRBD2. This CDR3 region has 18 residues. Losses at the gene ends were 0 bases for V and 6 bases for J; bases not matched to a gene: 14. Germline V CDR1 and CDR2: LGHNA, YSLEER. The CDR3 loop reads CASSQDLRVAGAVKTQYF. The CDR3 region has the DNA TGCGCCAGCAGCCAAGATCTTAGGGTAGCGGGAGCTGTAAAGACCCAGTACTTC.

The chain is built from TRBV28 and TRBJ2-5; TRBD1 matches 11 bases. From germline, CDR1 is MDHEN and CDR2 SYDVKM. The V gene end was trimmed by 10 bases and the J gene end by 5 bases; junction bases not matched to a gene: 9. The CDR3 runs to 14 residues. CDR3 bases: TGTGCCACTTCGGACAGGGGGCTTTGGGAGACCCAGTACTTC. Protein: CATSDRGLWETQYF.